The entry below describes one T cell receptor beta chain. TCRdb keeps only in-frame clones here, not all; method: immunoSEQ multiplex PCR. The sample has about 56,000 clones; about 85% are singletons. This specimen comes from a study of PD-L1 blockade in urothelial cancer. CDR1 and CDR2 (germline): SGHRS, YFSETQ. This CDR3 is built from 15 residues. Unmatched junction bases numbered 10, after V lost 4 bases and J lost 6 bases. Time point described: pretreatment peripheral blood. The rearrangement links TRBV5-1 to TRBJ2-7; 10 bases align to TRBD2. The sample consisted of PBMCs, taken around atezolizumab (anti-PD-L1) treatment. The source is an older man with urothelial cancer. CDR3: CASSIGTSDHGEQYF. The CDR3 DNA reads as TGCGCCAGCAGCATCGGGACTAGCGATCATGGCGAGCAGTACTTC.